This TCR beta chain is from a study of blood T cell repertoires in COVID-19 (dated by TCRdb to 2019 to 2021). As for the study more broadly: Samples from collaborators originated in the United States, Italy and Spain and spanned both the acute and convalescent phases of COVID-19. The prospective study material was composed of cDNA or gDNA derived from T cells, B-cell-depleted T cells, or PBMCs. Subjects who had been exposed to COVID-19, were actively infected with it, or had recovered from it provided the deeply sampled blood TCRbeta repertoires that made up the dataset. The repertoires were released in a freely available public database meant as a resource for research on the immune response to SARS-CoV-2. The samples were drawn from the first 160 participants of the ongoing ImmuneRACE study and from 1,254 subjects provided by 6 global collaborators. The sample metadata nearly always contained a de-identified subject ID, COVID-19 status, age in years and sex. HLA class I and class II types, where available, came from metadata supplied by the sample provider rather than from assay-based typing.

Enrolling through a virtual design, the prospective study's participants ranged in age from roughly 18 to 95 years and lived across some 23 United States geographic areas. Cohort assignment in the prospective study relied on participant-reported clinical history from a screening survey and a study questionnaire. Recovered participants in ImmuneRACE Cohort 3 were defined by two consecutive negative NP/OP PCR tests, clearance by a healthcare professional, or resolution of symptoms. Each participant in the prospective study had whole blood, serum and a nasopharyngeal or oropharyngeal swab collected by mobile phlebotomists. Additional blood draws and questionnaires over an approximately 2-month period could optionally be provided by prospective study participants. Before DNA extraction, blood samples from the prospective study were shipped at room temperature or frozen. TCRbeta CDR3 regions were amplified from genomic DNA by means of the immunoSEQ Assay, a bias-controlled multiplex PCR. The study's processing was this. Nucleated cell counts per sample were estimated from amplification of reference gene primers within the assay. To quantify the absolute abundance of each unique TCRbeta CDR3 rearrangement, sequence reads were collapsed and filtered. For each sample, productive Simpson clonality was calculated as the square root of Simpson's diversity index over productive rearrangements. The immuneACCESS repertoire file appears here via TCRdb, limited to in-frame rearrangements. These files lack a portion of the clones; in checked studies, under half of the deficit traces to unresolved V genes, and the cause of the others is not known. D and trimming were read from the DNA, whereas the V and J calls and clone size are those reported in that table. Here the sample has around 280,000 clones; approximately 90% occur a single time. Around 5.8% of the sample lies in the top ten.

Study-wide conclusions, independent of this receptor: The quantity of clinical and demographic metadata differed by source and by participant and was supplied without curation.

For CDR1 and CDR2, the germline V gene lists SGHTA and FQGTGA. Germline trimming amounts to 1 base on V and 3 bases on J, with 8 as the count of junction bases outside the gene matches. The CDR3 has 17 amino acids, counting the end cysteine and phenylalanine. Only CDR3 DNA remains: 51 bases, in frame from the first base. Comments on this clone: Its recognized antigen is unknown. Base quality data are lacking; no much larger clone is found one base away.

The sequenced sample was PBMCs or T cells enriched from blood (not recorded which). The TCR comes from a woman between 40 and 50 years old who had recovered from COVID-19. The chain is encoded by TRBV7-3 joined to TRBJ2-3; 9 central nucleotides agree with TRBD2. The CDR3 amino acid sequence is: CASSLRGGREGTDTQYF. In nucleotide form, the sequence is TGTGCCAGCAGCTTAAGAGGAGGGCGGGAGGGGACAGATACGCAGTATTTT.